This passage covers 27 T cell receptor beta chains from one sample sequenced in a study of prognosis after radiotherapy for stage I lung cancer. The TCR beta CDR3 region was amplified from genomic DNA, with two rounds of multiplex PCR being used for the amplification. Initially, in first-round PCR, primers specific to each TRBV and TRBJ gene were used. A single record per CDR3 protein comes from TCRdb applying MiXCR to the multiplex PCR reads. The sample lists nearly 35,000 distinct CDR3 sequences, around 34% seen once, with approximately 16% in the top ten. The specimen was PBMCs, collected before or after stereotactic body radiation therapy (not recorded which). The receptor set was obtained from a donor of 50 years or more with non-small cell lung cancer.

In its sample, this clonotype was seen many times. For the CDR3, the DNA is TGTGCCAGCAGCGATCGGACAGGGCTAGGCTACACCTTC. Protein product: CASSDRTGLGYTF. This sequence joins TRBV9 and TRBJ1-2; 8 bases line up with TRBD1. The ends lost 3 bases at V and 8 bases at J; junction bases unmatched: 6. Per the germline V gene, CDR1 is SGDLS and CDR2 is YYNGEE. This CDR3 has 13 amino acids.

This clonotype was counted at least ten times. The CDR3 sequence is CASSLSYSGAAYEQYF. In DNA form, the CDR3 reads TGTGCCAGCAGCCTATCATATAGCGGAGCAGCCTACGAGCAGTACTTC. V gene TRBV11-2 combines with J gene TRBJ2-7, with D perhaps TRBD2 (6 bases). CDR3 length: 16 residues. V lost 5 bases and J 2 bases, leaving 19 bases between the germline ends. Germline lookup yields CDR1 SGHAT and CDR2 FQNNGV. Full variable domain (rest looked up from reference TRBV11-2 and TRBJ2-7): EAGVAQSPRYKIIEKRQSVAFWCNPISGHATLYWYQQILGQGPKLLIQFQNNGVVDDSQLPKDRFSAERLKGVDSTLKIQPAKLEDSAVYLCASSLSYSGAAYEQYFGPGTRLTVT.

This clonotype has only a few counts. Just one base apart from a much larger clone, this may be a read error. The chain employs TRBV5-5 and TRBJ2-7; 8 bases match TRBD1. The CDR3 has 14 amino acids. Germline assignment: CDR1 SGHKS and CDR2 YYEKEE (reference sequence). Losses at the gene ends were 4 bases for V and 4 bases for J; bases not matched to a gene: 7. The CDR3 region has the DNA TGTGCCAGCAGCGGCATACAGGGGGATTACGAGCAGTACTTC. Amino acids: CASSGIQGDYEQYF.

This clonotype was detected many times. CDR3 DNA sequence: TGTGCCAGTAGTATCCAGGGGAAAGACCATGGCTACACCTTC. Translated, it gives CASSIQGKDHGYTF. The V gene is TRBV19, the J gene TRBJ1-2; D possibly corresponds to TRBD1 (6 bases). Germline V gives CDR1 LNHDA, CDR2 SQIVND (reference sequence). The V end was cut by 3 bases, the J end by 6 bases, with 14 bases between. The CDR3 length is 14 residues.

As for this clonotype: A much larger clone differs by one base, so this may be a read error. CDR3 sequence (DNA): TGTGCTAGTGGTTTGGTACTGTCGGGGGCCACCGGGGAGCTGTTTTTT. Translating gives CASGLVLSGATGELFF. This chain connects TRBV12-5 to TRBJ2-2, with D perhaps TRBD1 or TRBD2 (6 bases each). The V end was cut by 0 bases, the J end by 4 bases, with 12 bases between. This CDR3 region has 16 residues. Germline-derived CDR1 and CDR2 are LGHNT and FRNRAP. Drawing the rest from reference TRBV12-5 and TRBJ2-2, the complete variable domain is DARVTQTPRHKVTEMGQEVTMRCQPILGHNTVFWYRQTMMQGLELLAYFRNRAPLDDSGMPKDRFSAEMPDATLATLKIQPSEPRDSAVYFCASGLVLSGATGELFFGEGSRLTVL.

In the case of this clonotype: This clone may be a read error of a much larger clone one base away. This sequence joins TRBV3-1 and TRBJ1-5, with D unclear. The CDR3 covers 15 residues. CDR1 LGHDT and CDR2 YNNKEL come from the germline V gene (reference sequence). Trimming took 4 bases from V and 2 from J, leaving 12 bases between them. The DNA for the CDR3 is TGTGCCAGCAGCCTAGTCATTCTTGGCAATCAGCCCCAGCATTTT. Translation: CASSLVILGNQPQHF.

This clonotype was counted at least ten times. CDR3: CASSQAQQSPLHF. The CDR3 DNA reads TGTGCCAGCAGCCAAGCTCAACAGTCACCCCTCCACTTT. This chain joins TRBV3-1 and TRBJ1-6; D unclear. The length of the CDR3 is 13 residues. Trimming pared 1 base from V and 10 bases from J, leaving 8 bases between. In germline, CDR1 is LGHDT, CDR2 YNNKEL (reference sequence).

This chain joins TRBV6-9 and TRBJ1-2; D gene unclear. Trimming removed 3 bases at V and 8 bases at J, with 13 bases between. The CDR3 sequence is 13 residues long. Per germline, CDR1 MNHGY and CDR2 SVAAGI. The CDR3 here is CASSYTRTGGYTF. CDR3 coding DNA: TGTGCCAGCAGTTACACTAGGACGGGGGGCTACACCTTC.

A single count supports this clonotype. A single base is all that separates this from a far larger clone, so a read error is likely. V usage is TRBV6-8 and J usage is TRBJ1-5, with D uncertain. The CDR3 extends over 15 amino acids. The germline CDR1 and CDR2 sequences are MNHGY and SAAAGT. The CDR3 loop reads CASSYASWGNRPQHF. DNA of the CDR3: TGTGCCAGCAGTTACGCCTCGTGGGGAAATCGGCCCCAGCATTTT.

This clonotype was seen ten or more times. CDR3 in DNA: TGTGCCAGCAGTTCAAGGGGGCTTGGAAACACCATATATTTT. This codes for CASSSRGLGNTIYF. V usage is TRBV28 and J usage is TRBJ1-3, with 7 bases identical to TRBD1. V lost 4 bases, J lost 3 bases, and 3 bases stayed unmatched. CDR3 size: 14 residues. Germline V gene lookup returns CDR1 MDHEN and CDR2 SYDVKM.

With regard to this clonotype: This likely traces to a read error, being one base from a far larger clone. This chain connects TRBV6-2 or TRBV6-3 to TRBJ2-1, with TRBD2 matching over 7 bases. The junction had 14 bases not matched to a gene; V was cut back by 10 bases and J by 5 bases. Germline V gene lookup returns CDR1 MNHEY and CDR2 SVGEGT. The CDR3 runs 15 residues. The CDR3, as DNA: TGTGCCACCTACCCCAGCGGGATGGGAAACAATGAGCAGTTCTTC. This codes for CATYPSGMGNNEQFF.

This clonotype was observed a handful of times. The CDR3 region has the DNA TGCGCCAGCAGCCGGGGCGAGACTAACAATGAGCAGTTCTTC. Translating gives CASSRGETNNEQFF. This chain joins TRBV5-1 and TRBJ2-1; the D gene could be TRBD1 or TRBD2 (5 bases each). Germline lookup yields CDR1 SGHRS and CDR2 YFSETQ. Trimming took off 4 bases at V and 5 bases at J, with 13 bases between the two ends. The CDR3 totals 14 residues.

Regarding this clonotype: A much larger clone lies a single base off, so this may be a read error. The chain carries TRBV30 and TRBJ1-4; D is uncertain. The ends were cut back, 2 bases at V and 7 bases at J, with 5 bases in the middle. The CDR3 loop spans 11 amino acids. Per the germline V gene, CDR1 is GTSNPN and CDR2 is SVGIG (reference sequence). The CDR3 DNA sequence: TGTGCCTGGAGTATACGTGAAAAACTGTTTTTT. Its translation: CAWSIREKLFF. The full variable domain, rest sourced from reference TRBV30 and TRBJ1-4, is SQTIHQWPATLVQPVGSPLSLECTVEGTSNPNLYWYRQAAGRGLQLLFYSVGIGQISSEVPQNLSASRPQDRQFILSSKKLLLSDSGFYLCAWSIREKLFFGSGTQLSVL.

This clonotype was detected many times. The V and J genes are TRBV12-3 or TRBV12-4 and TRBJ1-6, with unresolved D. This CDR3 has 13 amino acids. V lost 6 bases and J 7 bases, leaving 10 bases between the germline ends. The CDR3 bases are TGTGCCAGCAGCCCGACCGAAAATTCACCCCTCCACTTT. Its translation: CASSPTENSPLHF.

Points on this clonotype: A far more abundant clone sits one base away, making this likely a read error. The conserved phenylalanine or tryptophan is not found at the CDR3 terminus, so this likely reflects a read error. The CDR3 is CASSLGRGQAGGHSYEQYS. CDR3 in DNA: TGTGCCAGCAGCTTGGGTAGGGGACAAGCGGGAGGACACTCCTACGAGCAGTACTCC. This sequence joins TRBV19 and TRBJ2-7; 9 nucleotides agree with TRBD2. Germline CDR1 is LNHDA and CDR2 is SQIVND (reference sequence). The CDR3 contains 19 residues. J was trimmed by 0 bases and V by 9 bases; bases with no gene match: 21.

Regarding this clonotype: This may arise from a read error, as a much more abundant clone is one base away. The CDR3 DNA follows: TGTGCCAGCAGTCACACCGGGGGGACAAGGGGCGAAAAACTGTTTTTT. This sequence encodes CASSHTGGTRGEKLFF. V usage is TRBV6-1 and J usage is TRBJ1-4, with TRBD1 as a possible D gene (6 bases). Trimming took off 5 bases at V and 8 bases at J, with 21 bases between the two ends. This CDR3 region has 16 residues. The germline V gene has CDR1 MNHNS and CDR2 SASEGT.

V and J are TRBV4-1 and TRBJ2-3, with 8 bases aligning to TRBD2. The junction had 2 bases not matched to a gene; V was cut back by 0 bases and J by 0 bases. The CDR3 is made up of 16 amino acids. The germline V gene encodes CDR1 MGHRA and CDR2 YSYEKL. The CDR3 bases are TGCGCCAGCAGCCAAGATACTAGCGGAAGCACAGATACGCAGTATTTT. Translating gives CASSQDTSGSTDTQYF.

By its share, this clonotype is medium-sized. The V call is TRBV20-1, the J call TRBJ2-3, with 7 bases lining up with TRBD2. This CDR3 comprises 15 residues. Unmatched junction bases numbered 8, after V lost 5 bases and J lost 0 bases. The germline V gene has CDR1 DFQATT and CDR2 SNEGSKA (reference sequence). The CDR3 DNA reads TGCAGTGCTGGTCCCCGCGGGGGTAGCACAGATACGCAGTATTTT. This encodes CSAGPRGGSTDTQYF.

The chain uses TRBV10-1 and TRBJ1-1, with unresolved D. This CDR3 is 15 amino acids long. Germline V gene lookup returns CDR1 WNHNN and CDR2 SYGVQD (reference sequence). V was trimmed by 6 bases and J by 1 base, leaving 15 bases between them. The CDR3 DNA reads TGCGCCAGCAGCCCCACGGGATTCTCGAACACTGAAGCTTTCTTT. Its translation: CASSPTGFSNTEAFF.

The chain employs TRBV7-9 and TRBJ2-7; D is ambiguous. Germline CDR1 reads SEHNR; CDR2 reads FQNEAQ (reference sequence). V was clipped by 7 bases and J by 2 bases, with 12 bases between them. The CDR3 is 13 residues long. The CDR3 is CASIHGGAYEQYF. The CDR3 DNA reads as TGTGCCAGCATTCATGGTGGGGCCTACGAGCAGTACTTC.

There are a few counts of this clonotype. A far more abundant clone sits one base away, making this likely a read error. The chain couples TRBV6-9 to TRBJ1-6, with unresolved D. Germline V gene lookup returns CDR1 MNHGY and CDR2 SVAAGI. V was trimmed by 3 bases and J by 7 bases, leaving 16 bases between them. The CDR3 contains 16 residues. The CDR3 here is CASSYEHWTANSPLHF. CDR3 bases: TGTGCCAGCAGTTACGAACATTGGACGGCAAATTCACCCCTCCACTTT.

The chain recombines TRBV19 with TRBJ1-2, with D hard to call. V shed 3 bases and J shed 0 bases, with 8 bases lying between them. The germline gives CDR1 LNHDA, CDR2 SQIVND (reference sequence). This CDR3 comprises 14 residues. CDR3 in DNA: TGTGCCAGTAGTATTTCCGCGGCTAACTATGGCTACACCTTC. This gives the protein CASSISAANYGYTF.

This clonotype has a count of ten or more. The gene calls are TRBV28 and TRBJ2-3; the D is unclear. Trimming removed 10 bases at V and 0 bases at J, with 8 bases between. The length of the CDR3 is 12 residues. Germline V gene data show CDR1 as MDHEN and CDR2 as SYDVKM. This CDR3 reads CATFTSTDTQYF. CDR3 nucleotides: TGTGCCACCTTTACTAGCACAGATACGCAGTATTTT.

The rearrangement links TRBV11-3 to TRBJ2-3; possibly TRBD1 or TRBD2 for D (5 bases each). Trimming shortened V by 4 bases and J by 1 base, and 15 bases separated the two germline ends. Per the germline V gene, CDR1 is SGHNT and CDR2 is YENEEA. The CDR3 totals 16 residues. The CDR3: CASSSTGGRGTDTQYF. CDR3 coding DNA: TGTGCCAGCAGCTCCACTGGGGGTAGGGGCACAGATACGCAGTATTTT.

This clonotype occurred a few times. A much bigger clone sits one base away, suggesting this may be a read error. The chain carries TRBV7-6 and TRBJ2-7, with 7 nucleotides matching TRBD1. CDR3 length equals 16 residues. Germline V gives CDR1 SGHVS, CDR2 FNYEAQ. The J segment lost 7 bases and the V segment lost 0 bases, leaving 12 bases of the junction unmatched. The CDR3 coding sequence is TGTGCCAGCAGCTTAGCCCCACAGGGGTCAACAGGAGAGCAGTACTTC. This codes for CASSLAPQGSTGEQYF.

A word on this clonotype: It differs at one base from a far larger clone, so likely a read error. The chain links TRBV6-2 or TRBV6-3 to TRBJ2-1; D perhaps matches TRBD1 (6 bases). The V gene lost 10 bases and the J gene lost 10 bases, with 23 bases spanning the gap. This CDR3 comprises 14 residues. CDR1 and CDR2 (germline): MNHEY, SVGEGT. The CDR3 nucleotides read TGTGCCATCACCTGGTTGTTGGGGGCGGAGGAGCAGTTCTTC. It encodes CAITWLLGAEEQFF.

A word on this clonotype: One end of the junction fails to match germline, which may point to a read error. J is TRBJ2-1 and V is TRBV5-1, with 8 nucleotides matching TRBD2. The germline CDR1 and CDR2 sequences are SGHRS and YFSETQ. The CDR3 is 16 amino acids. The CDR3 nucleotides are TGCGTCAGCAGCTGGGGGCAGCGGGGGATACACAATGAGCAGTTCTTC. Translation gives CVSSWGQRGIHNEQFF. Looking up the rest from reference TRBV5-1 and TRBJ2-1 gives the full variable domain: KAGVTQTPRYLIKTRGQQVTLSCSPISGHRSVSWYQQTPGQGLQFLFEYFSETQRNKGNFPGRFSGRQFSNSRSEMNVSTLELGDSALYLCVSSWGQRGIHNEQFFGPGTRLTVL.